This T cell receptor (beta chain) was sequenced in a study of tumor and adjacent non-tumor tissue in lung cancer. Turning to the study itself: The patients, some ten men and roughly 5 women, were about 30 to 85 with stage I to III disease.

The CDR3 extends over 13 amino acids. The V gene's germline CDR1 is DFQATT and CDR2 SNEGSKA (reference sequence). Trimming shortened V by 5 bases and J by 10 bases, and 18 bases separated the two germline ends. This clonotype was counted only a few times. Its cognate antigen is unknown. A single base separates this from a much larger clone, so it may be a read error. The study, taken as a whole, reports: Compared with tumor, normal lung showed significantly lower TCR diversity.

The library came from three nested PCR rounds adapted from ARM-PCR protocols. TCRdb itself ran the multiplex PCR reads through MiXCR, one entry per CDR3 protein. This table has about 200,000 distinct CDR3 sequences, over 55% appearing once. RNA was extracted from bulk tissue without any cell sorting. The source of this sequence is a man aged 55 to 70 with non-small cell lung cancer. Sequences were obtained from lung tumor tissue. The chain couples TRBV20-1 to TRBJ1-5; D is unclear. Written as DNA, the CDR3 is TGCAGTGCTGCATACAAGGCGATCAGCCCCCAGCATTTT. Its translation: CSAAYKAISPQHF.